The 31 T cell receptor beta chains below come from one sample, sequenced in a study of T-cell memory formation after mild COVID-19. MiXCR, run by TCRdb on the 5' RACE reads, gives a single entry per CDR3 protein. The sample lists some 310,000 distinct CDR3 sequences, around 20% occurring once. The sample was PBMCs or a T cell subset sorted from them (not recorded which). The receptors originated from a man younger than 30 who had mild COVID-19 (a few samples of this study predate the infection). Cell type and time point are not known.

This clonotype was seen ten or more times. J is TRBJ2-3 and V is TRBV11-2; TRBD2 might be the D (6 bases). V lost 2 bases and J lost 3, with 9 bases in between. The CDR3 has 14 amino acids. Looked up from germline, CDR1 is SGHAT and CDR2 is FQNNGV. The CDR3 protein is CASSLLLATDTQYF. In DNA, the CDR3 is TGTGCCAGCAGCTTACTGCTAGCGACAGATACGCAGTATTTT.

The sample holds many counts of this clonotype. A junction boundary mismatches the germline segment, possibly from a read error. DNA of the CDR3: TGTGCCAGCAGTTTAAGACCTGGGGAGACCCAGTACTTC. It is translated as CASSLRPGETQYF. The rearrangement links TRBV7-3 to TRBJ2-5; D not certain. This CDR3 comprises 13 residues. The germline CDR1 and CDR2 sequences are SGHTA and FQGTGA.

J is TRBJ2-7 and V is TRBV4-3; tentatively, D is TRBD1 (6 bases). This CDR3 is built from 15 residues. V was clipped by 0 bases and J by 3 bases, with 12 bases between them. Germline lookup yields CDR1 LGHNA and CDR2 YSLEER. The CDR3 here is CASSQDRDRFYEQYF. CDR3 DNA sequence: TGCGCCAGCAGCCAAGATCGCGACAGGTTCTACGAGCAGTACTTC.

Ten or more counts support this clonotype. V is TRBV5-1 and J is TRBJ2-7; 7 bases align to TRBD1. The junction had 8 bases not matched to a gene; V was cut back by 2 bases and J by 6 bases. The germline V gene has CDR1 SGHRS and CDR2 YFSETQ. The CDR3 is 14 residues long. CDR3 in amino acids: CASSFQQGSGEQYF. The CDR3 DNA is TGCGCCAGCAGCTTCCAACAGGGGTCGGGCGAGCAGTACTTC.

The chain recombines TRBV4-1 with TRBJ1-2, with a tentative D call TRBD1 (5 bases). The CDR3 is made up of 16 amino acids. Germline CDR1 and CDR2: MGHRA and YSYEKL. Deletions cut 2 bases from V and 8 bases from J, with 21 bases between. The CDR3 coding sequence is TGCGCCAGCAGCCAACGCTCCGGGGACCAAAGGGGAGGCTACACCTTC. Translated, it gives CASSQRSGDQRGGYTF.

The gene calls are TRBV5-1 and TRBJ2-5, with D possibly matching TRBD2 (6 bases). Trimming left V 2 bases short and J 4 bases short, with 9 bases between. This CDR3 has 13 amino acids. CDR1 is SGHRS, CDR2 YFSETQ, per germline. The CDR3 loop reads CASSFTSPETQYF. In DNA form, the CDR3 reads TGCGCCAGCAGCTTTACTAGCCCAGAGACCCAGTACTTC.

The chain couples TRBV4-1 to TRBJ1-3; 7 bases align to TRBD1. Germline CDR1 is MGHRA and CDR2 is YSYEKL. The CDR3 is 14 amino acids. V trimming: 4 bases; J trimming: 4 bases; junction bases outside the gene matches: 4. In DNA form, the CDR3 reads TGCGCCAGCAGCCGCACAGGGGAAGGAAACACCATATATTTT. Protein product: CASSRTGEGNTIYF.

This clonotype has just a few counts. The chain links TRBV18 to TRBJ2-3; D may be TRBD2 (6 bases). The CDR3 totals 16 residues. The V and J ends lost 2 bases and 5 bases respectively, with 17 bases between them. Germline loops: CDR1 KGHSH, CDR2 LQKENI. The CDR3: CASSPVGGSDGDTQYF. Written as DNA, the CDR3 is TGTGCCAGCTCACCAGTCGGGGGTTCGGATGGAGATACGCAGTATTTT.

This clonotype was seen a handful of times. This sequence joins TRBV5-5 and TRBJ1-2; 9 bases align to TRBD1. The J segment lost 1 base and the V segment lost 0 bases, leaving 4 bases of the junction unmatched. The CDR3 is 16 residues long. The germline V gene encodes CDR1 SGHKS and CDR2 YYEKEE (reference sequence). CDR3 DNA: TGTGCCAGCAGCTTGGGACAGGGGGGGATTAACTATGGCTACACCTTC. As protein: CASSLGQGGINYGYTF.

This chain links TRBV27 with TRBJ2-2; D perhaps matches TRBD1 (6 bases). The CDR3 is made up of 14 amino acids. V was cut by 8 bases and J by 1 base, with 11 bases left in between. Germline V gene sequence: CDR1 MNHEY, CDR2 SMNVEV (reference sequence). The CDR3 region has the DNA TGTGCCAGCCAAACACAGGGGAACACCGGGGAGCTGTTTTTT. Translation gives CASQTQGNTGELFF.

CDR3 DNA sequence: TGTGCCAGCAGCCCTAAGCTAACCTCCTACGAGCAGTACTTC. Its translation: CASSPKLTSYEQYF. This chain links TRBV27 with TRBJ2-7; D is unclear. The V end lost 6 bases, the J end lost 0 bases, and 12 bases lay between the germline ends. This CDR3 spans 14 amino acids. Germline V gene lookup returns CDR1 MNHEY and CDR2 SMNVEV (reference sequence).

The rearrangement joins TRBV20-1 to TRBJ2-3, with D possibly matching TRBD2 (5 bases). V gave up 4 bases and J gave up 2 bases, with 10 bases separating them. In germline, CDR1 is DFQATT, CDR2 SNEGSKA (reference sequence). This CDR3 has 13 amino acids. The CDR3 protein is CSATEDFTDTQYF. The CDR3 nucleotides are TGCAGTGCTACAGAGGACTTCACAGATACGCAGTATTTT.

The chain combines TRBV3-1 with TRBJ2-3; unclear D gene. From germline, CDR1 is LGHDT and CDR2 YNNKEL (reference sequence). Trimming pared 1 base from V and 8 bases from J, leaving 10 bases between. This CDR3 has 13 amino acids. The CDR3 loop reads CASSQGPAVTQYF. Here the CDR3 DNA reads TGTGCCAGCAGCCAAGGCCCGGCTGTTACGCAGTATTTT.

This chain links TRBV11-2 with TRBJ1-1; the D is unclear. Germline V gene lookup returns CDR1 SGHAT and CDR2 FQNNGV. V lost 5 bases, J lost 7 bases, and 11 bases lay in between. CDR3 size: 12 residues. CDR3 in DNA: TGTGCCAGCAGCGTCACCGGCAGTGAAGCTTTCTTT. This sequence encodes CASSVTGSEAFF.

This clonotype was detected only a few times. The chain has TRBV7-2 and TRBJ2-7, with 7 nucleotides matching TRBD1. Germline assignment: CDR1 SGHTA and CDR2 FQGNSA. With V trimmed by 5 bases and J by 9 bases, 13 bases remained unmatched. The CDR3 is 14 residues long. The CDR3: CASSPRQGPLGQYF. In nucleotides, the CDR3 is TGTGCCAGCAGCCCCCGACAGGGTCCCCTCGGGCAGTACTTC. The variable domain in full, with the rest retrieved from reference TRBV7-2 and TRBJ2-7, is GAGVSQSPSNKVTEKGKDVELRCDPISGHTALYWYRQSLGQGLEFLIYFQGNSAPDKSGLPSDRFSAERTGGSVSTLTIQRTQQEDSAVYLCASSPRQGPLGQYFGPGTRLTVT.

This clonotype was recorded a few times. The chain recombines TRBV18 with TRBJ2-3, with D perhaps matching TRBD2 (5 bases). The CDR3 sequence is 14 residues long. In germline, CDR1 is KGHSH, CDR2 LQKENI. Trimming pared 5 bases from V and 6 bases from J, leaving 15 bases between. CDR3 in DNA: TGTGCCAGCTCATCGACGGTCGGCGGGGATACGCAGTATTTT. Residues: CASSSTVGGDTQYF.

In its sample, this clonotype was seen a few times. The chain recombines TRBV4-1 with TRBJ2-1; TRBD1 agrees at 9 bases. Trimming cost V 3 bases and J 6 bases; bases outside gene matches: 3. The CDR3 has 14 residues. Germline-derived CDR1 and CDR2 are MGHRA and YSYEKL. The CDR3 region is CASSHRQGGNEQFF. The CDR3 DNA follows: TGCGCCAGCAGCCACCGACAGGGGGGCAATGAGCAGTTCTTC.

The chain links TRBV7-2 to TRBJ1-2; tentatively, D is TRBD1 (6 bases). The CDR3 is 13 residues long. Germline V gene data show CDR1 as SGHTA and CDR2 as FQGNSA. V shed 5 bases and J shed 6 bases, with 13 bases lying between them. The CDR3 loop is CASSPQGIHGYTF. The CDR3 DNA reads TGTGCCAGCAGCCCCCAGGGGATCCATGGCTACACCTTC.

The V call is TRBV7-2, the J call TRBJ2-5; 7 bases are a match to TRBD1. Germline trimming cut 5 bases from V and 5 bases from J; bases unmatched to any gene: 11. The germline V gene has CDR1 SGHTA and CDR2 FQGNSA. The CDR3 spans 15 residues. This chain's CDR3 is CASSTPQGPGETQYF. CDR3 bases: TGTGCCAGCAGCACACCACAGGGGCCGGGGGAGACCCAGTACTTC. The complete variable domain, with remaining parts taken from reference TRBV7-2 and TRBJ2-5, reads GAGVSQSPSNKVTEKGKDVELRCDPISGHTALYWYRQSLGQGLEFLIYFQGNSAPDKSGLPSDRFSAERTGGSVSTLTIQRTQQEDSAVYLCASSTPQGPGETQYFGPGTRLLVL.

The sample holds a few counts of this clonotype. The chain employs TRBV10-3 and TRBJ2-7; D possibly corresponds to TRBD2 (6 bases). CDR3 length equals 13 residues. Germline V gives CDR1 ENHRY, CDR2 SYGVKD. V was shortened by 3 bases and J by 3 bases, with 9 bases between the two germline ends. CDR3 nucleotide sequence: TGTGCCATCAGTGACCGGGGGTTCTACGAGCAGTACGTC. It yields the protein CAISDRGFYEQYV.

This clonotype appeared a few times. The chain joins TRBV3-1 to TRBJ2-3; 7 bases are shared with TRBD2. The trim removed 5 bases at V and 3 bases at J, leaving 8 bases unmatched. Germline CDR1 LGHDT, CDR2 YNNKEL (reference sequence). The CDR3 is 15 residues long. This chain's CDR3 is CASSDGSGVTDTQYF. The DNA for the CDR3 is TGTGCCAGCAGCGACGGAAGCGGGGTAACAGATACGCAGTATTTT.

V is TRBV5-1 and J is TRBJ2-5; D is tentatively TRBD1 or TRBD2 (6 bases each). Trimming left V 0 bases short and J 5 bases short, with 17 bases between. The CDR3 runs to 16 residues. The V gene's germline CDR1 is SGHRS and CDR2 YFSETQ. Here the CDR3 DNA reads TGCGCCAGCAGCTTGGCCGGGGGCCGCGGGATCGAGACCCAGTACTTC. It codes for CASSLAGGRGIETQYF.

Only a few counts were recorded for this clonotype. The chain has TRBV7-2 and TRBJ2-5, with D perhaps matching TRBD1 or TRBD2 (6 bases each). The length of the CDR3 is 14 residues. Per germline, CDR1 SGHTA and CDR2 FQGNSA. V was trimmed by 1 base and J by 5 bases, leaving 11 bases between them. CDR3 region: CASSLGGAWETQYF. The CDR3 nucleotides are TGTGCCAGCAGCTTAGGGGGGGCGTGGGAGACCCAGTACTTC.

V usage is TRBV25-1 and J usage is TRBJ1-1, with 9 bases that match TRBD1. V was clipped by 8 bases and J by 5 bases; unmatched bases: 6. Germline loops: CDR1 MGHDK, CDR2 SYGVNS. The CDR3 sequence is 13 residues long. As DNA, the CDR3 is TGTGCCAGCGCCGGACAGGGGTTAACTGAAGCTTTCTTT. Its protein product is CASAGQGLTEAFF.

This chain uses TRBV7-2 with TRBJ2-7; 8 bases line up with TRBD1. In germline, CDR1 is SGHTA, CDR2 FQGNSA. The V and J ends lost 3 bases and 6 bases, in that order; junction bases with no gene match: 4. The CDR3 has 13 amino acids. CDR3 in amino acids: CASSFQGASEQYV. The CDR3 DNA reads as TGTGCCAGCAGCTTTCAGGGGGCTAGCGAGCAGTACGTC.

The chain recombines TRBV5-1 with TRBJ2-7; D gene ambiguous. Germline V gene data show CDR1 as SGHRS and CDR2 as YFSETQ. V lost 1 base and J lost 5, with 13 bases in between. This CDR3 spans 14 amino acids. The CDR3 bases are TGCGCCAGCAGCTTGTTCCTAGGGTATGACGAGCAGTACTTC. It codes for CASSLFLGYDEQYF. Variable domain in full (rest from reference TRBV5-1 and TRBJ2-7): KAGVTQTPRYLIKTRGQQVTLSCSPISGHRSVSWYQQTPGQGLQFLFEYFSETQRNKGNFPGRFSGRQFSNSRSEMNVSTLELGDSALYLCASSLFLGYDEQYFGPGTRLTVT.

This clonotype was seen a handful of times. The chain combines TRBV7-9 with TRBJ2-1, with D hard to call. The V end lost 4 bases, the J end lost 6 bases, and 13 bases lay between the germline ends. Germline V lookup: CDR1 SEHNR, CDR2 FQNEAQ (reference sequence). There are 14 residues in the CDR3. The chain's CDR3 is CASSSTQGPNEQFF. Written as DNA, the CDR3 is TGTGCCAGCAGCTCTACCCAAGGACCCAATGAGCAGTTCTTC.

This clonotype was seen only a few times. The CDR3 nucleotides are TGTGCCAGCGGGGGGACTAGCGGGGCATACGAGCAGTACTTC. This sequence encodes CASGGTSGAYEQYF. This sequence joins TRBV6-1 and TRBJ2-7; 13 bases line up with TRBD2. With V trimmed by 8 bases and J by 4 bases, 5 bases remained unmatched. The V gene's germline CDR1 is MNHNS and CDR2 SASEGT. The CDR3 has 14 residues.

The rearrangement links TRBV5-4 to TRBJ2-5; the D is unclear. V was shortened by 2 bases and J by 1 base, with 15 bases between the two germline ends. This CDR3 has 16 amino acids. CDR1 SGHNT and CDR2 YYREEE come from the germline V gene (reference sequence). CDR3 loop: CASSFGSPTIQETQYF. The CDR3, as DNA: TGTGCCAGCAGCTTTGGTAGCCCCACTATCCAAGAGACCCAGTACTTC.

This chain links TRBV2 with TRBJ1-5; D is unresolved. Trimming left V 4 bases short and J 2 bases short, with 9 bases between. This CDR3 is built from 14 residues. The germline CDR1 and CDR2 sequences are SNHLY and FYNNEI. CDR3 region: CASSATVRNQPQHF. CDR3 nucleotide sequence: TGTGCCAGCAGTGCGACCGTACGCAATCAGCCCCAGCATTTT.

CDR3 protein: CASSLGLRTGVHEQYF. As DNA, the CDR3 is TGTGCCAGCAGCTTAGGACTTAGGACAGGAGTCCACGAGCAGTACTTC. J is TRBJ2-7 and V is TRBV7-8; 7 bases align to TRBD1. Germline CDR1 is SGHVS and CDR2 is FQNEAQ. CDR3 size: 16 residues. V dropped 1 base and J dropped 5; count of bases not matched to a gene: 11.